The following is a T cell receptor beta chain sequence with its context. This entry belongs to a study of T-cell reconstitution after alpha-beta-depleted transplantation in children. The germline gives CDR1 MGHDK, CDR2 SYGVNS. The length of the CDR3 is 16 residues. V shed 5 bases and J 4 bases; nucleotides not matched to a gene: 12. Unique molecular identifiers were incorporated when the TCRbeta library was constructed. TCRdb called the PCR reads again in MiXCR, with one record for every CDR3 protein. The sample yields about 60,000 distinct CDR3 sequences, 44% seen once. This rearrangement joins TRBV25-1 to TRBJ1-1; 8 bases align to TRBD1. The sample in question was PBMCs, mostly from graft donor cells, obtained 360 days after TCRalphabeta/CD19-depleted stem cell transplant. The TCR originated in a male patient under 18 who had a stem cell transplant for acute lymphoblastic leukemia, so the T cells may come from the graft donor. The CDR3 coding sequence is TGTGCCAGCAGTCCAGGCCCCAGGGGGCATCGCACTGAAGCTTTCTTT. Its translation: CASSPGPRGHRTEAFF.